This T cell receptor (beta chain) originates from a study of cytomegalovirus exposure and HLA in healthy donors. General study points: Sequencing had likely introduced a cluster of highly shared sequence variants as an artifact.

This clone was counted a few times. Its antigen is still unknown. In the PCR, 60 Vbeta and 13 Jbeta primers were used. Produced via immunoSEQ multiplex PCR; TCRdb's table is partial and in-frame only. Among under 200,000 clones listed, less than 85% were seen once. The CDR3 spans 18 residues. Germline V CDR1 and CDR2: GTSNPN, SVGIG (reference sequence). The ends were cut back, 3 bases at V and 0 bases at J, with 18 bases in the middle. The chain uses TRBV30 and TRBJ2-6; tentatively, D is TRBD2 (7 bases). Sequenced: PBMCs. This TCR was recovered from a man aged 60-69 years in good health and CMV-seronegative. In DNA, the CDR3 is TGTGCCTGGAGAGGGGGACTAATCGCCCTCTCTGGGGCCAACGTCCTGACTTTC. Its protein is CAWRGGLIALSGANVLTF.